These 21 T cell receptor beta chains were all obtained from the same sample, sequenced in a study of CD8+CD57+ T cells in acquired aplastic anemia. CD8+CD57+ cell expansion, shown by flow cytometry, had occurred in the patients selected for sequencing. Genomic DNA provided the template from which TCR beta VDJ and CDR3 profiles were obtained. TCRdb recomputed calls from the reads with MiXCR, one row per CDR3 protein. The sample records 160,000 or so distinct CDR3 sequences, about 50% being singletons. The specimen was sorted CD4+, CD8+, or CD8+CD57+ T cells (not recorded which) from PBMCs. The receptors shown here come from a human donor with aplastic anemia.

This chain uses TRBV20-1 with TRBJ2-2; 8 positions agree with TRBD2. With 0 bases clipped from V and 0 bases from J, the junction kept 6 bases outside the gene matches. This CDR3 contains 17 residues. Germline V gene lookup returns CDR1 DFQATT and CDR2 SNEGSKA (reference sequence). This chain's CDR3 is CSARDLSGRPNTGELFF. CDR3 coding DNA: TGCAGTGCTAGAGATCTAAGCGGGAGACCGAACACCGGGGAGCTGTTTTTT.

The V call is TRBV7-2, the J call TRBJ2-5; TRBD2 is a possible D gene (5 bases). The germline CDR1 and CDR2 sequences are SGHTA and FQGNSA. Trimming cost V 2 bases and J 5 bases, with 12 bases left between them. This CDR3 has 14 amino acids. This chain's CDR3 is CASSLYTGSETQYF. CDR3 coding DNA: TGTGCCAGCAGCTTATATACGGGGTCGGAGACCCAGTACTTC.

The rearrangement joins TRBV4-1 to TRBJ2-7, with TRBD2 as a possible D gene (6 bases). Trimming cost V 1 base and J 5 bases, with 9 bases left between them. CDR3 size: 13 residues. In germline, CDR1 is MGHRA, CDR2 YSYEKL. The CDR3 DNA reads as TGCGCCAGCAGCCAAGGGAGGACTAACGAGCAGTACTTC. Translating it yields CASSQGRTNEQYF.

There are many counts of this clonotype. V usage is TRBV12-3 or TRBV12-4 and J usage is TRBJ1-2; 7 nucleotides agree with TRBD1. The CDR3 totals 13 residues. Trimming at V came to 3 bases and at J to 5 bases, leaving 3 bases not matched to a gene. The CDR3: CASSLGQFYGYTF. DNA for the CDR3: TGTGCCAGCAGTTTGGGACAGTTTTATGGCTACACCTTC.

This clonotype showed up just a few times. The rearrangement uses TRBV30 and TRBJ1-5; TRBD1 is a possible D gene (5 bases). V was shortened by 0 bases and J by 5 bases, with 8 bases between the two germline ends. CDR1 is GTSNPN, CDR2 SVGIG, per germline (reference sequence). The CDR3 totals 13 residues. CDR3 protein: CAWSVQGDQPQHF. CDR3 in DNA: TGTGCCTGGAGTGTACAAGGGGATCAGCCCCAGCATTTT.

Comment on this clonotype: Being one base from a much bigger clone, this may be a read error. The V call is TRBV9, the J call TRBJ2-2; 13 bases map to TRBD2. Germline V CDR1 and CDR2: SGDLS, YYNGEE. J was trimmed by 2 bases and V by 3 bases; bases with no gene match: 4. The CDR3 covers 17 residues. This chain's CDR3 is CASSELAGGRNTGELFF. The CDR3 DNA reads TGTGCCAGCAGCGAACTAGCGGGAGGGCGTAACACCGGGGAGCTGTTTTTT.

The rearrangement links TRBV7-6 to TRBJ1-4, with D perhaps matching TRBD1 (5 bases). V lost 3 bases to trimming and J lost 4 bases, with 12 bases between them. Germline V gene sequence: CDR1 SGHVS, CDR2 FNYEAQ. The CDR3 has 15 amino acids. As DNA, the CDR3 is TGTGCCAGCAGCTTTACCGGGGGAGGTAATGAAAAACTGTTTTTT. It encodes CASSFTGGGNEKLFF.

This clonotype was observed a few times. In DNA form, the CDR3 reads TGCAGTGCTAGAAAGGAGGGGAGCTCCTACAATGAGCAGTTCTTC. It codes for CSARKEGSSYNEQFF. The chain is built from TRBV20-1 and TRBJ2-1; tentative D call: TRBD2 (6 bases). Germline lookup yields CDR1 DFQATT and CDR2 SNEGSKA (reference sequence). V was shortened by 2 bases and J by 0 bases, with 11 bases between the two germline ends. This CDR3 contains 15 residues.

The gene calls are TRBV19 and TRBJ1-6; D gene unclear. V dropped 6 bases and J dropped 10 bases, with 16 bases sitting between them. The germline V gene encodes CDR1 LNHDA and CDR2 SQIVND (reference sequence). This CDR3 region has 14 residues. In nucleotides, the CDR3 is TGTGCCAGTAGCTTGACCGTTGCCGGGTCACCCCTCCACTTT. As protein: CASSLTVAGSPLHF.

The chain employs TRBV29-1 and TRBJ1-1; D gene ambiguous. Between the trimmed V and J ends, which lost 5 bases and 4 bases, there was a span of 14 bases. Germline V gives CDR1 SQVTM, CDR2 ANQGSEA. The CDR3 extends over 13 amino acids. CDR3 protein: CSVSVGKVTEAFF. The DNA for the CDR3 is TGCAGCGTTTCCGTCGGGAAGGTCACTGAAGCTTTCTTT.

In this sample, this clonotype turned up many times. The CDR3 sequence is CATSDPGTGDGYTF. The DNA of the CDR3 is TGTGCCACCAGTGACCCGGGGACAGGGGATGGCTACACCTTC. The rearrangement joins TRBV24-1 to TRBJ1-2, with 10 bases aligning to TRBD1. The V gene end was trimmed by 4 bases and the J gene end by 6 bases; junction bases not matched to a gene: 4. The CDR3 totals 14 residues. Germline V gene lookup returns CDR1 KGHDR and CDR2 SFDVKD.

This clonotype occurred once. The chain joins TRBV10-1 to TRBJ2-7, with D possibly being TRBD1 or TRBD2 (5 bases each). The germline V gene encodes CDR1 WNHNN and CDR2 SYGVQD (reference sequence). Trimming pared 1 base from V and 2 bases from J, leaving 9 bases between. This CDR3 region has 14 residues. CDR3 loop: CASSEYRGPYEQYF. In DNA form, the CDR3 reads TGCGCCAGCAGTGAGTATAGGGGACCCTACGAGCAGTACTTC.

This clonotype was detected many times. The chain has TRBV19 and TRBJ2-5; 7 bases agree with TRBD2. Trimming at V came to 5 bases and at J to 4 bases, leaving 19 bases not matched to a gene. Germline V gives CDR1 LNHDA, CDR2 SQIVND (reference sequence). CDR3 length equals 18 residues. DNA of the CDR3: TGTGCCAGTAGTTTGTATCTAGCGGAAACCCCGGGGGGAGAGACCCAGTACTTC. Residues: CASSLYLAETPGGETQYF.

With regard to this clonotype: The germline gene is not matched at one end of the junction; a read error may be the cause. The chain is built from TRBV10-3 and TRBJ1-3; 9 nucleotides line up with TRBD1. This CDR3 has 18 amino acids. Germline lookup yields CDR1 ENHRY and CDR2 SYGVKD. The CDR3 region is CASSWAPHGTGTGNTIYF. The CDR3 DNA reads TGTGCCAGCAGTTGGGCCCCCCACGGGACAGGGACTGGAAACACCATATATTTT.

The genes are TRBV7-2 and TRBJ1-2, with D uncertain. Germline CDR1 is SGHTA and CDR2 is FQGNSA. The length of the CDR3 is 13 residues. Deletions cut 1 base from V and 4 bases from J, with 7 bases between. CDR3 residues: CASSLEPTYGYTF. The CDR3 DNA reads TGTGCCAGCAGCTTAGAGCCGACCTATGGCTACACCTTC.

Many counts were recorded for this clonotype. J is TRBJ2-7 and V is TRBV7-2; the D gene is possibly TRBD1 (5 bases). CDR1 and CDR2 from the germline V gene are SGHTA and FQGNSA. V lost 2 bases and J 2 bases, leaving 13 bases between the germline ends. CDR3 length equals 15 residues. CDR3 coding DNA: TGTGCCAGCAGCTTATTCTTGGACATCGCCTACGAGCAGTACTTC. This codes for CASSLFLDIAYEQYF.

This chain connects TRBV7-9 to TRBJ2-1, with D possibly matching TRBD1 (5 bases). The CDR3 spans 13 residues. Germline V lookup: CDR1 SEHNR, CDR2 FQNEAQ (reference sequence). Trimming cost V 6 bases and J 3 bases, with 9 bases left between them. The CDR3 here is CASSHGHYNEQFF. In DNA, the CDR3 is TGTGCCAGCAGTCATGGACACTACAATGAGCAGTTCTTC.

The rearrangement uses TRBV25-1 and TRBJ1-3; D is ambiguous. From germline, CDR1 is MGHDK and CDR2 SYGVNS. V lost 5 bases and J lost 2, with 13 bases in between. The CDR3 has 15 residues. CDR3 DNA: TGTGCCAGCAGTCCCCGGGGTTCGGCTGGAAACACCATATATTTT. It yields the protein CASSPRGSAGNTIYF.

The chain has TRBV7-8 and TRBJ1-5; possible D gene TRBD1, 6 bases. Germline lookup yields CDR1 SGHVS and CDR2 FQNEAQ. V was pared by 6 bases and J by 11 bases, with 17 bases between. This CDR3 has 13 residues. The CDR3 DNA reads TGTGCCAGCAGTCCCGCGGACAGTGGGTCCCAGCATTTT. It specifies CASSPADSGSQHF.

This clonotype has a handful of counts. The chain is built from TRBV25-1 and TRBJ2-1; D unclear. This CDR3 spans 10 amino acids. The germline V and J ends were trimmed by 11 bases and 5 bases, with 7 bases remaining between them. Germline CDR1 MGHDK, CDR2 SYGVNS. The CDR3 reads CACGDNEQFF. The CDR3 nucleotides read TGTGCCTGTGGGGACAATGAGCAGTTCTTC. Combining the CDR3 with reference TRBV25-1 and TRBJ2-1 gives the whole variable domain EADIYQTPRYLVIGTGKKITLECSQTMGHDKMYWYQQDPGMELHLIHYSYGVNSTEKGDLSSESTVSRIRTEHFPLTLESARPSHTSQYLCACGDNEQFFGPGTRLTVL.

The V gene is TRBV10-2, the J gene TRBJ1-1; 8 bases match TRBD1. V dropped 7 bases and J dropped 1; count of bases not matched to a gene: 5. Per germline, CDR1 WSHSY and CDR2 SAAADI. This CDR3 region has 14 residues. CDR3 DNA sequence: TGCGCCAGCAAGGGGGACAGGCCGAACACTGAAGCTTTCTTT. It codes for CASKGDRPNTEAFF.